Described below is a single T cell receptor beta chain sequence and its context. This entry belongs to a study of STAT5B mutations in CD4+ large granular lymphocyte leukemia. Study-wide context: The CDR3 'QG' motif was associated with a particular HLA allele among healthy donors.

The method was immunoSEQ multiplex PCR; TCRdb's version includes in-frame clones alone and lacks a portion of them. The sample contains tens of thousands of clones, nearly 90% of which appear only once. This CDR3 region has 14 residues. Trimming removed 6 bases from V and 0 bases from J, with 9 bases in between. The germline V gene encodes CDR1 LNHDA and CDR2 SQIVND (reference sequence). Buffy coats from healthy blood donors served as controls. The clonotype was recovered from a human donor in good health. Sequencing was carried out using CD4+ T cells from blood buffy coats. The rearrangement uses TRBV19 and TRBJ2-4; D remains unclear. The CDR3 DNA reads as TGTGCCAGTAGCGGCCGATTAGCCAAAAACATTCAGTACTTC. It encodes CASSGRLAKNIQYF.